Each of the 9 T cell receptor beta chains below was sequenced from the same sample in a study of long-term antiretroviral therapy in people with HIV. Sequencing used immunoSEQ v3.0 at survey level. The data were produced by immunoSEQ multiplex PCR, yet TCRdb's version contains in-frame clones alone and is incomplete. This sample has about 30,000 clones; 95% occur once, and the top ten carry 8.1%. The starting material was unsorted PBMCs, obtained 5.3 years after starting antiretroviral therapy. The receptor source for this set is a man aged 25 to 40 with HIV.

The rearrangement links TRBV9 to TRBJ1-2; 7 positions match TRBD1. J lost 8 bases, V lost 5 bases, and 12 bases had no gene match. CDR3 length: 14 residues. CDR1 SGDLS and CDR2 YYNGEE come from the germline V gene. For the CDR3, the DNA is TGTGCCAGCAGTGCTTCACGGGACAGTCGAGGCTACACCTTC. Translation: CASSASRDSRGYTF.

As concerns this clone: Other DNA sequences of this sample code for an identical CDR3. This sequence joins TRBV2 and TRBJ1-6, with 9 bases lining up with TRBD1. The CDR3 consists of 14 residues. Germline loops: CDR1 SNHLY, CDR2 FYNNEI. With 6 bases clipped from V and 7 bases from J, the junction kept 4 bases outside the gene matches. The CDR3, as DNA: TGTGCCAGCAGCGACAGGGGGGGAAATTCACCCCTCCACTTT. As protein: CASSDRGGNSPLHF.

The chain's CDR3 is CASSTYGTSGSTDTQYF. The CDR3 nucleotides read TGTGCCAGTAGTACCTACGGGACTAGCGGTAGCACAGATACGCAGTATTTT. The rearrangement links TRBV19 to TRBJ2-3; TRBD2 matches at 11 bases. The CDR3 consists of 17 residues. V shed 4 bases, J shed 0 bases, and the junction held 6 bases outside the gene matches. CDR1 and CDR2 from the germline V gene are LNHDA and SQIVND (reference sequence).

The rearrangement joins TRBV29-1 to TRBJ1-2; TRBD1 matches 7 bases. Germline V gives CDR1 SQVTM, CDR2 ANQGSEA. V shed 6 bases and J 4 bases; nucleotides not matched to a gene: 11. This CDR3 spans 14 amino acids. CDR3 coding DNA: TGCAGCGTGGTACCGGGACAGATCCCCTATGGCTACACCTTC. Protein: CSVVPGQIPYGYTF.

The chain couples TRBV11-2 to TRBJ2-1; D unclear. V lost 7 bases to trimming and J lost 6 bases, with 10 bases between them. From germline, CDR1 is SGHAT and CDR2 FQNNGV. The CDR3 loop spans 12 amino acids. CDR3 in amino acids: CASTRGLNEQFF. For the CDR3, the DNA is TGTGCCAGCACTCGAGGTCTCAATGAGCAGTTCTTC. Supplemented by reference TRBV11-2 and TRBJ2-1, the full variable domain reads EAGVAQSPRYKIIEKRQSVAFWCNPISGHATLYWYQQILGQGPKLLIQFQNNGVVDDSQLPKDRFSAERLKGVDSTLKIQPAKLEDSAVYLCASTRGLNEQFFGPGTRLTVL.

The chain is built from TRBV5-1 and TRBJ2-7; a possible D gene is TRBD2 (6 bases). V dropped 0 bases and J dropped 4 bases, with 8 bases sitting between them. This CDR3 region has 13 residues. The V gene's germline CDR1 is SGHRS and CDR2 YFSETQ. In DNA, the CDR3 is TGCGCCAGCAGCTTGGTTCGGGGGTACGAGCAGTACTTC. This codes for CASSLVRGYEQYF. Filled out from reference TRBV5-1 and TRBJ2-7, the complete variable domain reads KAGVTQTPRYLIKTRGQQVTLSCSPISGHRSVSWYQQTPGQGLQFLFEYFSETQRNKGNFPGRFSGRQFSNSRSEMNVSTLELGDSALYLCASSLVRGYEQYFGPGTRLTVT.

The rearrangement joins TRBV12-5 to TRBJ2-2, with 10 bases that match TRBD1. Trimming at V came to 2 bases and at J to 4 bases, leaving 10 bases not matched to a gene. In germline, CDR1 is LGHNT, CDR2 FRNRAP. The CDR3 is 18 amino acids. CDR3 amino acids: CASGLSSGDRGVTGELFF. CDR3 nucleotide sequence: TGTGCTAGTGGTTTGAGCTCCGGGGACAGGGGTGTCACCGGGGAGCTGTTTTTT.

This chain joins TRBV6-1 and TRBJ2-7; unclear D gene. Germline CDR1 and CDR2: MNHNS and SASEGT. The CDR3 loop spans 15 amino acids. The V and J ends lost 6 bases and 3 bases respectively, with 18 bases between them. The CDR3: CASRFYSGPFYEQYF. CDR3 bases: TGTGCCAGCAGGTTCTACTCCGGGCCGTTCTACGAGCAGTACTTC.

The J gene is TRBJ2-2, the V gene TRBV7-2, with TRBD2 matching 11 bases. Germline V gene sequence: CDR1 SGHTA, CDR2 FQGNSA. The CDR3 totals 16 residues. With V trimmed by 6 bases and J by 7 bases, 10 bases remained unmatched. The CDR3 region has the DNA TGTGCCAGCAGTTCAACTAGCGGGAGAATCAACGGGGAGCTGTTTTTT. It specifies CASSSTSGRINGELFF.